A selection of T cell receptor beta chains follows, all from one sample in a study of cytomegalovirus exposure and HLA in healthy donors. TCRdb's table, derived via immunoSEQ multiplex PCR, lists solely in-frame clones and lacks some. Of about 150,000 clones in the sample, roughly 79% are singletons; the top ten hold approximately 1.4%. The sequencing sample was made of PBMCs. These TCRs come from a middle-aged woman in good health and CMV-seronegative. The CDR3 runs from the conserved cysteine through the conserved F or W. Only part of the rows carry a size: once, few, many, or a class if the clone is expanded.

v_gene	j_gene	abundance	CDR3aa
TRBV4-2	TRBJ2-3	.	CASSQDLDPWGTDTQYF
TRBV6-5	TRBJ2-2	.	CAVVFANTGELFF
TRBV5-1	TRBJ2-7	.	CASSEAGSYEQYF
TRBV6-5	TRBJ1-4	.	CASSYIGVEKLFF
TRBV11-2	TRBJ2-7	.	CASSSSGGSYEQYF
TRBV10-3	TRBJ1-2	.	CAISARQGYGYTF
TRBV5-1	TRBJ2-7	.	CASSIDTDEQYF
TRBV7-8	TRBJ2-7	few	CASSPGASLYEQYF
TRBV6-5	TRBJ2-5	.	CASSRSGGRETQYF
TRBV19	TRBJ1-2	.	CASSPPPGQEEYGYTF
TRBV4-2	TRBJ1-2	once	CASSHPESGGYTF